A selection of T cell receptor beta chains follows, all from one sample in a study of vaccination and CD4 T cells after COVID-19. Each CDR3 protein is one row after TCRdb ran MiXCR on the PCR reads. The sample records some 12,000 distinct CDR3 sequences, 60% being singletons. The antigens for these receptors are not known. Specimen: CD4+ T cells from blood, cultured in vitro. The receptors were gathered from a human donor who had recovered from COVID-19. CDR3s include the opening cysteine and the closing phenylalanine or tryptophan. A D gene is named only where the DNA matches it firmly. Where a row states a size, it is once, few, many or the class of an expanded clone; other rows omit it.

TRBV6-4	.	.	16	TRBJ1-5	TGTGCCAGCGCACCCGTAGGCGGACTGAGCAATCAGCCCCAGCATTTT	CASAPVGGLSNQPQHF
TRBV15	TRBD2	.	12	TRBJ2-1	TGTGCCACCAGCAGACCTAGCGGGGGGCAGTTCTTC	CATSRPSGGQFF
TRBV24-1	TRBD1	once	13	TRBJ2-1	TGTGCCACCAGTGCCGCGGGTCGGGACAGAACGTTCTTC	CATSAAGRDRTFF
TRBV7-2	.	few	19	TRBJ2-1	TGTGCCAGCAGCACCCCTGAGGGTCGGGACCGAAAGTCCTACAATGAGCAGTTCTTC	CASSTPEGRDRKSYNEQFF
TRBV6-1	TRBD2	.	14	TRBJ2-7	TGTGCCAGCAGGGATGTGGGACTAGCGTCCGAGCAGTACTTC	CASRDVGLASEQYF
TRBV6-1	TRBD1	.	15	TRBJ2-3	TGTGCCAGCAGTAAGCGGGACAGGGTGGCAGATACGCAGTATTTT	CASSKRDRVADTQYF
TRBV20-1	.	few	12	TRBJ1-2	TGCAGTGCTACGAACAGGGATAATGGCTACACCTTC	CSATNRDNGYTF
TRBV20-1	.	.	12	TRBJ1-5	TGCAGTGCTAGTTTCGGGAATCAGCCCCAGCATTTT	CSASFGNQPQHF
TRBV19	.	.	15	TRBJ1-1	TGTGCCAGTAGTATCGGTACGACCCAGAGCACTGAAGCTTTCTTT	CASSIGTTQSTEAFF
TRBV11-2	TRBD2	.	16	TRBJ2-7	TGTGCCAGCAGCTGGGGGTGGGGCGGGAGGTCCTACGAGCAGTACTTC	CASSWGWGGRSYEQYF
TRBV4-3	TRBD2	.	16	TRBJ2-7	TGCGCCAGCAGCCAAGATACAGGCACTAGCGGGAGCTGGCAGTACTTC	CASSQDTGTSGSWQYF
TRBV15	TRBD1	few	15	TRBJ1-2	TGTGCCACCAGCAGAGAAACCGGGACAGTTTATGGCTACACCTTC	CATSRETGTVYGYTF
TRBV7-9	.	few	15	TRBJ1-1	TGTGCCAGCAGCTGGTCCCGGGACACGAACACTGAAGCTTTCTTT	CASSWSRDTNTEAFF
TRBV2	TRBD2	.	14	TRBJ2-3	TGTGCCAGCAGTGATCCGCGCGGGAGGCATACGCAGTATTTT	CASSDPRGRHTQYF
TRBV10-2	.	.	11	TRBJ2-5	TGCGCCAGCAGAGTCGGTGAGACCCAGTACTTC	CASRVGETQYF
TRBV5-1	TRBD2	.	15	TRBJ2-7	TGCGCCAGCAGCCGACTAGCGGAGAGCTCCTACGAGCAGTACTTC	CASSRLAESSYEQYF
TRBV2	.	once	13	TRBJ1-2	TGTGCCAGCAGTGAGGGCAGCCTCAATGGCTACACCTTC	CASSEGSLNGYTF
TRBV6-2/TRBV6-3	TRBD2	.	13	TRBJ2-1	TGTGCCAGCAGTTACTCAACTAGCGGTGAGCAGTTCTTC	CASSYSTSGEQFF
TRBV6-1	.	.	16	TRBJ2-3	TGTGCCAGCTCCCGGGGCAAGTCGACCAACACAGATACGCAGTATTTT	CASSRGKSTNTDTQYF
TRBV20-1	.	once	16	TRBJ2-1	TGCAGTGCTAGAGTCGTTGCAGGGTCGGGATACAATGAGCAGTTCTTC	CSARVVAGSGYNEQFF
TRBV20-1	.	few	14	TRBJ2-7	TGCAGTGCTGTGGGTGGGTTGGGGAGCTACGAGCAGTACTTC	CSAVGGLGSYEQYF
TRBV20-1	.	few	13	TRBJ2-7	TGCAGTGCTAGTTTTACATGGGCTCTCGAGCAGTACTTC	CSASFTWALEQYF
TRBV6-4	TRBD2	.	15	TRBJ2-1	TGTGCCAGCCGATGGACTAGCGGGGGGGGGTGCGAGCAGTTCTTC	CASRWTSGGGCEQFF
TRBV6-2/TRBV6-3	.	.	15	TRBJ1-2	TGTGCCAGCACCACTTCCCCCGGACGACTAGGAGGCTACACCTTC	CASTTSPGRLGGYTF
TRBV5-8	.	.	13	TRBJ2-7	TGTGCCAGCCGTACGGGCGGGTGGAAAGAGCAGTACTTC	CASRTGGWKEQYF
TRBV20-1	TRBD2	.	16	TRBJ2-1	TGCAGTGCTAGAGCACGCAGCGGGAGATCCTACAATGAGCAGTTCTTC	CSARARSGRSYNEQFF
TRBV7-9	TRBD1	.	16	TRBJ1-5	TGTGCCAGCAGCTTGGCCGGGACAGGGCATAATCAGCCCCAGCATTTT	CASSLAGTGHNQPQHF
TRBV28	.	few	16	TRBJ2-6	TGTGCCAGCAGTTCGGGAGAGAGCTCTGGGGCCAACGTCCTGACTTTC	CASSSGESSGANVLTF
TRBV20-1	TRBD1	.	18	TRBJ1-5	TGCAGTGCGTACTCCCGGGACAGGGGAAGGTGGGGCAATCAGCCCCAGCATTTT	CSAYSRDRGRWGNQPQHF
TRBV5-1	.	once	14	TRBJ2-5	TGCGCCAGCAGCTTGGCGGGAGATACACCGACCCAGTACTTC	CASSLAGDTPTQYF
TRBV7-9	.	.	13	TRBJ2-7	TGTGCCAGCAGCTTATCAGGCTCGCACGAGCAGTACTTC	CASSLSGSHEQYF
TRBV10-3	.	.	13	TRBJ2-7	TGTGCCATCAGTGAGGGGAACGAGTTCGAGCAGTACTTC	CAISEGNEFEQYF
TRBV6-2/TRBV6-3	.	few	16	TRBJ1-2	TGTGCCAGCAGCATTGGACGGCGTACTACTAACTATGGCTACACCTTC	CASSIGRRTTNYGYTF
TRBV19	.	.	14	TRBJ1-2	TGTGCCAGTAGTACAGGGGACTCTAACTATGGCTACACCTTC	CASSTGDSNYGYTF
TRBV18	.	.	16	TRBJ2-2	TGTGCCAGCTCACCCGGTTGGAGAGGGAAACCCGGGGAGCTGTTTTTT	CASSPGWRGKPGELFF
TRBV27	.	.	13	TRBJ1-5	TGTGCCAGCAGTTTCGAGGGAGATCAGCCCCAGCATTTT	CASSFEGDQPQHF
TRBV12-3/TRBV12-4	.	.	14	TRBJ2-2	TGTGCCAGCAGTTTAGCCAGCCTCACCGGGGAGCTGTTTTTT	CASSLASLTGELFF
TRBV11-3	.	few	13	TRBJ1-1	TGTGCCAGCAGCTTGAGAGTGAACACTGAAGCTTTCTTT	CASSLRVNTEAFF
TRBV5-1	.	.	12	TRBJ2-5	TGCGCCAGCAGCTTGGGGCAGGGGACCCAGTACTTC	CASSLGQGTQYF
TRBV15	.	.	14	TRBJ1-2	TGTGCCACCAGCAGAGCCCAGACAGACTATGGCTACACCTTC	CATSRAQTDYGYTF
TRBV7-2	.	.	13	TRBJ2-7	TGTGCCAGCAGCGCCGCCACCCGCTACGAGCAGTACTTC	CASSAATRYEQYF
TRBV27	.	.	17	TRBJ2-3	TGTGCCAGCAGTCCCTCTTACAGAGACAGTAGCACAGATACGCAGTATTTT	CASSPSYRDSSTDTQYF
TRBV20-1	TRBD1	.	15	TRBJ1-2	TGCAGTGCCAGCCCCACGGGACAGGGGGACTATGGCTACACCTTC	CSASPTGQGDYGYTF
TRBV12-3/TRBV12-4	.	.	14	TRBJ2-2	TGTGCCAGCAACGACAGGCCGGGGACCGGGGAGCTGTTTTTT	CASNDRPGTGELFF
TRBV25-1	.	.	15	TRBJ1-2	TGTGCCAGCAGTGAATATACAGCCTCGTTGGATGGCTACACCTTC	CASSEYTASLDGYTF
TRBV11-3	TRBD1	few	14	TRBJ2-4	TGTGCCAGCAGCTTAGGAAGAGGGGGCAACATTCAGTACTTC	CASSLGRGGNIQYF
TRBV6-1	TRBD1	.	14	TRBJ2-5	TGTGCCAGCAGGGATACAGGGGGCCAAGAGACCCAGTACTTC	CASRDTGGQETQYF
TRBV24-1	TRBD2	.	15	TRBJ2-1	TGTGCCACCAGTGATTCGCGCGGGAGGACTAATGAGCAGTTCTTC	CATSDSRGRTNEQFF
TRBV20-1	TRBD2	.	15	TRBJ2-7	TGCAGTGCTAGAGACCCGGGGACTAGCGATTACGAGCAGTACTTC	CSARDPGTSDYEQYF
TRBV28	.	.	14	TRBJ1-2	TGTGCCAGCAGTATGAATCCAGGGTGGTTAGGCTACACCTTC	CASSMNPGWLGYTF
TRBV15	.	.	16	TRBJ1-5	TGTGCCACCAGCGCCGGTCGGTGGAATAGCAATCAGCCCCAGCATTTT	CATSAGRWNSNQPQHF
TRBV20-1	.	medium-sized	12	TRBJ1-5	TGCAGTGCCGTCGAGGGAGGGCAGCCCCAGCATTTT	CSAVEGGQPQHF
TRBV7-7	TRBD1	.	13	TRBJ2-1	TGTGCCAGCAGCTTAGGACAGGGCAATGAGCAGTTCTTC	CASSLGQGNEQFF
TRBV20-1	.	.	14	TRBJ1-5	TGCAGTGCCCAACAGGGCTATAGCAATCAGCCCCAGCATTTT	CSAQQGYSNQPQHF
TRBV6-1	.	.	13	TRBJ2-2	TGTGGAACAGGAACGGCGAACACCGGGGAGCTGTTTTTT	CGTGTANTGELFF